This T cell receptor (beta chain) was identified during a study of cytomegalovirus exposure and HLA in healthy donors. Study-wide findings and caveats: Later on, an analysis tied over 15,000 TCR beta sequences to HLA alleles at 0.05 false discovery rate. In a later analysis, TCR beta V- and J-gene trimming showed a link to a missense DCLRE1C variant. Sequencing artifact likely explains a cluster of highly shared sequence variants.

The CDR3 is made up of 17 amino acids. CDR1 is SGHTA and CDR2 is FQGNSA in the germline V gene. V trimming: 1 base; J trimming: 1 base; junction bases outside the gene matches: 7. In the case of this clone: Antigen specificity is unknown.

Amplification used 60 Vbeta primers and 13 Jbeta primers. Profiling relied on immunoSEQ multiplex PCR, and the TCRdb table lists in-frame clones only, not all of them. The sample includes 150,000 to 200,000 clones, over 70% of them seen just once. The chain recombines TRBV7-2 with TRBJ2-7, with 10 bases aligning to TRBD1. This clonotype was sampled from a man aged 25 to 40 in good health and CMV-seropositive. The sequencing input was PBMCs. CDR3 region: CASSLVVGTGDSYEQYF. Here the CDR3 DNA reads TGTGCCAGCAGCTTAGTAGTGGGGACAGGGGATTCCTACGAGCAGTACTTC.